Listed below are T cell receptor beta chains from one sample, sequenced in a study of cytomegalovirus exposure and HLA in healthy donors. Clones were sequenced by immunoSEQ multiplex PCR, and TCRdb holds only the in-frame ones, with some missing. The sample carries over 150,000 clones, around 84% recorded once. What was sequenced was PBMCs. The receptors were gathered from a human donor in good health. The CDR3 runs from the conserved cysteine through the conserved F or W. Each record gives: V gene, J gene, clone size, D gene, CDR3 protein, CDR3 DNA. The D gene is left open where the match is weak. Size tells how often a clone was seen (once, few, many) or the class of an expanded clone, and some rows leave it out.

v_call: TRBV7-9; j_call: TRBJ2-5; clone_size: once; d_call: TRBD1; cdr3_aa: CASSLVETGGRETQYF; cdr3_nt: TGTGCCAGCAGCTTAGTTGAGACAGGGGGCAGAGAGACCCAGTACTTC
v_call: TRBV27; j_call: TRBJ1-2; clone_size: -; d_call: -; cdr3_aa: CASSSGFGDSNYGYTF; cdr3_nt: TGTGCCAGCAGTAGTGGTTTCGGGGATTCTAACTATGGCTACACCTTC
v_call: TRBV9; j_call: TRBJ2-7; clone_size: -; d_call: TRBD1; cdr3_aa: CASSGRTGPLSEQYF; cdr3_nt: TGTGCCAGCAGCGGACGGACAGGACCCCTCTCCGAGCAGTACTTC
v_call: TRBV6-1; j_call: TRBJ1-5; clone_size: -; d_call: -; cdr3_aa: CASSDGQAVPYSNQPQHF; cdr3_nt: TGTGCCAGCAGTGATGGCCAGGCTGTTCCTTATAGCAATCAGCCCCAGCATTTT
v_call: TRBV6-6; j_call: TRBJ1-4; clone_size: once; d_call: -; cdr3_aa: CASRQDAGREKLFF; cdr3_nt: TGTGCCAGCAGACAAGACGCCGGGAGGGAAAAACTGTTTTTT
v_call: TRBV30; j_call: TRBJ2-7; clone_size: -; d_call: TRBD1; cdr3_aa: CAWAALDRVTYEQYF; cdr3_nt: TGTGCCTGGGCTGCTTTGGACAGGGTCACCTACGAGCAGTACTTC
v_call: TRBV18; j_call: TRBJ1-5; clone_size: -; d_call: -; cdr3_aa: CASSPTGGRYQPQHF; cdr3_nt: TGTGCCAGCTCACCTACGGGCGGGCGGTATCAGCCCCAGCATTTT
v_call: TRBV7-2; j_call: TRBJ2-1; clone_size: -; d_call: -; cdr3_aa: CASSPRNGQEQFF; cdr3_nt: TGTGCCAGCAGCCCCCGTAATGGACAGGAGCAGTTCTTC
v_call: TRBV5-4; j_call: TRBJ2-5; clone_size: -; d_call: -; cdr3_aa: CASSDKTGLDGETQYF; cdr3_nt: TGTGCCAGCAGCGACAAGACAGGCCTTGATGGAGAGACCCAGTACTTC
v_call: TRBV6-5; j_call: TRBJ2-7; clone_size: -; d_call: TRBD1; cdr3_aa: CASRETGGSYEQYF; cdr3_nt: TGTGCCAGCAGAGAGACAGGGGGTTCCTACGAGCAGTACTTC
v_call: TRBV4-1; j_call: TRBJ1-5; clone_size: once; d_call: -; cdr3_aa: CASSQDKGGRDQPQHF; cdr3_nt: TGCGCCAGCAGCCAAGATAAGGGGGGGCGGGATCAGCCCCAGCATTTT
v_call: TRBV5-1; j_call: TRBJ2-7; clone_size: -; d_call: -; cdr3_aa: CASSLVEGDLYEQYF; cdr3_nt: TGCGCCAGCAGCTTGGTAGAGGGGGACCTCTACGAGCAGTACTTC
v_call: TRBV5-1; j_call: TRBJ2-3; clone_size: -; d_call: TRBD2; cdr3_aa: CASSLGALAGETQYF; cdr3_nt: TGCGCCAGCAGCTTGGGTGCGTTAGCGGGGGAGACGCAGTATTTT
v_call: TRBV6-5; j_call: TRBJ1-1; clone_size: -; d_call: -; cdr3_aa: CASTRGTEAFF; cdr3_nt: TGTGCCAGCACCCGGGGCACTGAAGCTTTCTTT
v_call: TRBV6-4; j_call: TRBJ2-4; clone_size: -; d_call: TRBD1; cdr3_aa: CASSEGQGTIQYF; cdr3_nt: TGTGCCAGCAGTGAGGGACAGGGGACCATTCAGTACTTC
v_call: TRBV2; j_call: TRBJ1-5; clone_size: -; d_call: TRBD1; cdr3_aa: CASTGDSRSQPQHF; cdr3_nt: TGTGCCAGCACCGGGGACAGTCGCAGTCAGCCCCAGCATTTT
v_call: TRBV29-1; j_call: TRBJ2-5; clone_size: -; d_call: -; cdr3_aa: CSVELGAETQYF; cdr3_nt: TGCAGCGTTGAGCTAGGGGCGGAGACCCAGTACTTC
v_call: TRBV6-1; j_call: TRBJ2-1; clone_size: -; d_call: TRBD2; cdr3_aa: CASSVKLAEGRRQFF; cdr3_nt: TGTGCCAGCAGTGTTAAACTAGCGGAGGGCAGGAGGCAGTTCTTC
v_call: TRBV20-1; j_call: TRBJ2-7; clone_size: -; d_call: -; cdr3_aa: CSASLTYEQYF; cdr3_nt: TGCAGTGCTAGTCTTACCTACGAGCAGTACTTC
v_call: TRBV11-3; j_call: TRBJ2-6; clone_size: -; d_call: -; cdr3_aa: CASSPRSGANVLTF; cdr3_nt: TGTGCCAGCAGCCCTCGCTCTGGGGCCAACGTCCTGACTTTC
v_call: TRBV9; j_call: TRBJ1-2; clone_size: -; d_call: TRBD1; cdr3_aa: CASSALGQGINYGYTF; cdr3_nt: TGTGCCAGCAGCGCACTGGGACAGGGCATAAACTATGGCTACACCTTC
v_call: TRBV29-1; j_call: TRBJ1-3; clone_size: -; d_call: -; cdr3_aa: CSVRGRRNSGNTIYF; cdr3_nt: TGCAGCGTTCGAGGTCGCCGCAACTCTGGAAACACCATATATTTT
v_call: TRBV7-8; j_call: TRBJ1-2; clone_size: -; d_call: TRBD1; cdr3_aa: CASSLTTGDYGYTF; cdr3_nt: TGTGCCAGCAGCCTAACAACAGGGGACTATGGCTACACCTTC
v_call: TRBV27; j_call: TRBJ2-3; clone_size: -; d_call: TRBD2; cdr3_aa: CASGPSGRGTDTQYF; cdr3_nt: TGTGCCAGCGGCCCTAGCGGGAGGGGCACAGATACGCAGTATTTT
v_call: TRBV19; j_call: TRBJ1-5; clone_size: -; d_call: TRBD1; cdr3_aa: CASSAQGASNQPQHF; cdr3_nt: TGTGCCAGTAGTGCCCAGGGGGCGAGCAATCAGCCCCAGCATTTT
v_call: TRBV5-4; j_call: TRBJ1-2; clone_size: -; d_call: TRBD1; cdr3_aa: CASSSDRLPSLYGYTF; cdr3_nt: TGTGCCAGCAGCTCGGACAGGCTTCCCTCCCTTTATGGCTACACCTTC
v_call: TRBV5-6; j_call: TRBJ1-4; clone_size: -; d_call: TRBD1; cdr3_aa: CASSSDPGTDNEKLFF; cdr3_nt: TGTGCCAGCAGCTCCGATCCGGGGACAGATAATGAAAAACTGTTTTTT
v_call: TRBV6-5; j_call: TRBJ2-3; clone_size: -; d_call: -; cdr3_aa: CASSYGAGTQYF; cdr3_nt: TGTGCCAGCAGTTACGGTGCGGGTACGCAGTATTTT
v_call: TRBV18; j_call: TRBJ1-4; clone_size: few; d_call: -; cdr3_aa: CASSPGVNEKLFF; cdr3_nt: TGTGCCAGCTCACCGGGAGTTAATGAAAAACTGTTTTTT
v_call: TRBV6-5; j_call: TRBJ1-2; clone_size: -; d_call: -; cdr3_aa: CASSYGTHYTF; cdr3_nt: TGTGCCAGCAGTTACGGGACTCACTACACCTTC
v_call: TRBV10-3; j_call: TRBJ2-7; clone_size: few; d_call: -; cdr3_aa: CAIRGSSYEQYF; cdr3_nt: TGTGCCATCAGGGGGAGCTCCTACGAGCAGTACTTC
v_call: TRBV5-6; j_call: TRBJ1-5; clone_size: -; d_call: TRBD1; cdr3_aa: CASSLYRTGDQPQHF; cdr3_nt: TGTGCCAGCAGCTTGTACCGGACAGGGGATCAGCCCCAGCATTTT
v_call: TRBV28; j_call: TRBJ2-7; clone_size: -; d_call: -; cdr3_aa: CASTPRGVWYEQYF; cdr3_nt: TGTGCCAGCACCCCCCGGGGAGTTTGGTACGAGCAGTACTTC
v_call: TRBV5-6; j_call: TRBJ1-2; clone_size: -; d_call: -; cdr3_aa: CASSLGQIGYTF; cdr3_nt: TGTGCCAGCAGCTTGGGCCAGATTGGCTACACCTTC
v_call: TRBV2; j_call: TRBJ2-1; clone_size: -; d_call: TRBD2; cdr3_aa: CASSGTYLLAGHNNEQFF; cdr3_nt: TGTGCCAGCAGTGGGACTTATTTACTAGCGGGGCATAACAATGAGCAGTTCTTC
v_call: TRBV7-6; j_call: TRBJ2-1; clone_size: -; d_call: -; cdr3_aa: CASSLSGTIDEQFF; cdr3_nt: TGTGCCAGCAGCTTAAGTGGGACAATCGATGAGCAGTTCTTC
v_call: TRBV18; j_call: TRBJ2-5; clone_size: -; d_call: -; cdr3_aa: CASSTDQETQYF; cdr3_nt: TGTGCCAGCTCGACAGACCAAGAGACCCAGTACTTC
v_call: TRBV14; j_call: TRBJ2-1; clone_size: -; d_call: -; cdr3_aa: CASSRGVHNEQFF; cdr3_nt: TGTGCCAGCAGCCGCGGGGTTCACAATGAGCAGTTCTTC
v_call: TRBV5-4; j_call: TRBJ2-1; clone_size: -; d_call: -; cdr3_aa: CASSYLTGSYNEQFF; cdr3_nt: TGTGCCAGCAGCTACCTTACGGGCTCCTACAATGAGCAGTTCTTC
v_call: TRBV20-1; j_call: TRBJ2-5; clone_size: few; d_call: -; cdr3_aa: CSARPLETQYF; cdr3_nt: TGCAGTGCTAGACCCTTGGAGACCCAGTACTTC
v_call: TRBV27; j_call: TRBJ1-1; clone_size: -; d_call: -; cdr3_aa: CASSLAQGVTEAFF; cdr3_nt: TGTGCCAGCAGTTTAGCACAGGGAGTCACTGAAGCTTTCTTT
v_call: TRBV11-3; j_call: TRBJ2-1; clone_size: -; d_call: -; cdr3_aa: CASSSPEKYNEQFF; cdr3_nt: TGTGCCAGCAGCTCCCCGGAGAAATACAATGAGCAGTTCTTC